The clone carrying this T cell receptor (beta chain) was counted a few times. Its antigen is still unknown. Methods used by the authors: Per sample, the median was approximately 96,000 TCRs, with values from approximately 25,000 to 650,000. TCRdb re-called the RACE reads with MiXCR, one entry per CDR3 protein. What appears here as the V and J calls and clone size reflects TCRdb's work, not the paper's. The sample lists some 41,000 distinct CDR3 sequences, about 4.2% occurring once. The data belong to a study of human T cells and chemical hapten exposure. Study-wide findings and caveats: Expanded TCR counts at PT1 went up together with patch test score, a positive correlation. All donors were alopecia patients, so their immunity may differ from that of healthy people.

Sample time point: patch test 1, 2 weeks after DPC sensitization. The sample's treatment: therapeutic diphenylcyclopropenone sensitization with weekly scalp DPC. The template was total RNA from unfractionated whole blood. This receptor was obtained from a man between 50 and 59 years old with alopecia areata. Some clones in this sample may be carry-over from other donors' samples. Material: whole blood, obtained in connection with sensitization to the hapten diphenylcyclopropenone (DPC).

CDR3 coding DNA: TGCAGTGCTAGAGCGGGACAGGGGTCCACCGGGGAGCTGTTTTTT. It yields the protein CSARAGQGSTGELFF. V is TRBV20-1 and J is TRBJ2-2; 10 bases are shared with TRBD1. With V trimmed by 1 base and J by 4 bases, 3 bases remained unmatched. The CDR3 extends over 15 amino acids. The germline gives CDR1 DFQATT, CDR2 SNEGSKA (reference sequence).